This T cell receptor beta chain was recorded in a study of vaccination and CD4 T cells after COVID-19. Study background: Post-vaccine sample collection happened at a median of around 77 days after dose two, ranging 14 to 241.

Treatment described: approximately nine-day PBMC culture with coronavirus spike peptide pools or control peptides (ViraFEST assay). Cultured CD4+ T cells had their DNA profiled by the Oncomine TCR Beta short-read assay. Genomic DNA was extracted from cultured CD4+ T cells. TCRdb reprocessed the PCR reads with MiXCR, giving one entry per CDR3 protein. This sample has about 14,000 distinct CDR3 sequences, with 50% to 75% found just once. Worth noting for this clonotype: Antigen: not known.

V lost 5 bases and J lost 6; bases outside the gene matches: 7. This CDR3 spans 14 amino acids. CDR1 and CDR2 (germline): MDHEN, SYDVKM. The sequenced sample was CD4+ T cells from blood, cultured in vitro. The clonotype originates from a human donor who had recovered from COVID-19. The chain is built from TRBV28 and TRBJ2-7; 10 positions match TRBD2. The CDR3 nucleotides are TGTGCCAGCAGTCCTAGCGGGAGAAAGGGCGAGCAGTACTTC. Encoded protein: CASSPSGRKGEQYF.